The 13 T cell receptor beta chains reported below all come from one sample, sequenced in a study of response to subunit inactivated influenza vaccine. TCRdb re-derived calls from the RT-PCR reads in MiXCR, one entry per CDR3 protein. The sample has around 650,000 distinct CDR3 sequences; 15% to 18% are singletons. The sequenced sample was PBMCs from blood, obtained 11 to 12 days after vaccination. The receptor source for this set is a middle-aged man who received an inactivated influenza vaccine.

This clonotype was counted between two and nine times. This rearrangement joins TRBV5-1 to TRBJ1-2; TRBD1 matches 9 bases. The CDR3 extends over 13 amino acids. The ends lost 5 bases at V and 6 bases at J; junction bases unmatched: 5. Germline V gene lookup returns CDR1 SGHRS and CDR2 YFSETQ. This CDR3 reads CASSGGTGHGYTF. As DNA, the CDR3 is TGCGCCAGCAGTGGAGGGACAGGGCATGGCTACACCTTC.

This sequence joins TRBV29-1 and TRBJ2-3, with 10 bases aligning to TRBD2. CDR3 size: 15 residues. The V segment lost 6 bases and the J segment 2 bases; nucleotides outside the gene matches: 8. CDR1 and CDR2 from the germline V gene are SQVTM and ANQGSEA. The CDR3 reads CSVFSSGGFTDTQYF. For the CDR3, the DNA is TGCAGCGTGTTCTCTAGCGGGGGATTCACAGATACGCAGTATTTT.

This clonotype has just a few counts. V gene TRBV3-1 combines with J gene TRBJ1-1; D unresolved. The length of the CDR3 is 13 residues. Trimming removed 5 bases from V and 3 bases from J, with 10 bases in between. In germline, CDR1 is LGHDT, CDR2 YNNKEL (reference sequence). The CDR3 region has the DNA TGTGCCAGCAGCAAGAGGGCGGACACTGAAGCTTTCTTT. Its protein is CASSKRADTEAFF.

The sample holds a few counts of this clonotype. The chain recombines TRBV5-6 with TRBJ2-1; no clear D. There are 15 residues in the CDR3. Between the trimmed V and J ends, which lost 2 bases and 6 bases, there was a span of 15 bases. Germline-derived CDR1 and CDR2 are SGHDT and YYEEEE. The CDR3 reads CASSFPDLLGNEQFF. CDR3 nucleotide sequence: TGTGCCAGCAGCTTCCCGGACCTCCTTGGCAATGAGCAGTTCTTC.

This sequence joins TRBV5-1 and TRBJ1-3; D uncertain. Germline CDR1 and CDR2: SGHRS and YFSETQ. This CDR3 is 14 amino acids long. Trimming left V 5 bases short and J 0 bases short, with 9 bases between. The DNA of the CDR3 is TGCGCCAGCAGTCCGGGGAGCTCTGGAAACACCATATATTTT. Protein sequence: CASSPGSSGNTIYF.

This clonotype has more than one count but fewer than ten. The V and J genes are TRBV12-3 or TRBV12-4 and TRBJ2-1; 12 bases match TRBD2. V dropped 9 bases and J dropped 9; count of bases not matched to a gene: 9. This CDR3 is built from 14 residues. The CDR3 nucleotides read TGTGCCAGTGGGGCTAGCGGGAGGGCAGGTGAGCAGTTCTTC. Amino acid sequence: CASGASGRAGEQFF.

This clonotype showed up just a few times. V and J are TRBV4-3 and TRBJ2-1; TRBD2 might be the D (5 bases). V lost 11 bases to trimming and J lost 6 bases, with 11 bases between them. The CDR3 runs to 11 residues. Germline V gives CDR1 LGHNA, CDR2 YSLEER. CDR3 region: CACRRTNEQFF. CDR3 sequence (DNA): TGCGCCTGCCGGAGGACCAATGAGCAGTTCTTC.

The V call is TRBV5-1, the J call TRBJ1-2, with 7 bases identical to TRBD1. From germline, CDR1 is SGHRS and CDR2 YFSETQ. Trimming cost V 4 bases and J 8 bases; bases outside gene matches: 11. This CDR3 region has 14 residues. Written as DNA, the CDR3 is TGCGCCAGCAGCCCGGAGAACAGGGGATCCGGCTACACCTTC. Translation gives CASSPENRGSGYTF. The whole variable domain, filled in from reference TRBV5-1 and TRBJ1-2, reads KAGVTQTPRYLIKTRGQQVTLSCSPISGHRSVSWYQQTPGQGLQFLFEYFSETQRNKGNFPGRFSGRQFSNSRSEMNVSTLELGDSALYLCASSPENRGSGYTFGSGTRLTVV.

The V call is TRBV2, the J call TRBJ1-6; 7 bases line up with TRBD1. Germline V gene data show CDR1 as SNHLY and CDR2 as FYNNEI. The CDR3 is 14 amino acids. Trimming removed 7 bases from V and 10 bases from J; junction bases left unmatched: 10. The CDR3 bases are TGTGCCAGCACGGGGGAACAGGGGCTCTCACCCCTCCACTTT. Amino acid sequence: CASTGEQGLSPLHF.

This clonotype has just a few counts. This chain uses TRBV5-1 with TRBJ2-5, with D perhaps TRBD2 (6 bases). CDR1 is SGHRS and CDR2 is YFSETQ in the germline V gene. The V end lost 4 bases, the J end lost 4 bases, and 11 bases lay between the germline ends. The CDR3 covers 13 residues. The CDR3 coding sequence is TGCGCCAGCAGCACGACTAGTGTAGAGACCCAGTACTTC. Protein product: CASSTTSVETQYF. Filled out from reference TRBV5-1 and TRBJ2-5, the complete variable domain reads KAGVTQTPRYLIKTRGQQVTLSCSPISGHRSVSWYQQTPGQGLQFLFEYFSETQRNKGNFPGRFSGRQFSNSRSEMNVSTLELGDSALYLCASSTTSVETQYFGPGTRLLVL.

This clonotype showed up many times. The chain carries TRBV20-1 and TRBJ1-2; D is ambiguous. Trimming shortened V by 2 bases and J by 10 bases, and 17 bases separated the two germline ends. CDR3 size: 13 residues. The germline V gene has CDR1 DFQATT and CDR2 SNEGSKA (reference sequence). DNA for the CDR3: TGCAGTGCTAGAAACAGAATAACTCTGGACTACACCTTC. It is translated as CSARNRITLDYTF.

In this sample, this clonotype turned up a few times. This chain's CDR3 is CASSQVIGALNEQYF. Here the CDR3 DNA reads TGCGCCAGCAGCCAAGTAATAGGGGCTCTCAACGAGCAGTACTTC. The chain couples TRBV4-3 to TRBJ2-7; tentatively, D is TRBD1 (5 bases). Looked up from germline, CDR1 is LGHNA and CDR2 is YSLEER. Between the trimmed V and J ends, which lost 1 base and 5 bases, there was a span of 15 bases. The CDR3 length is 15 residues.

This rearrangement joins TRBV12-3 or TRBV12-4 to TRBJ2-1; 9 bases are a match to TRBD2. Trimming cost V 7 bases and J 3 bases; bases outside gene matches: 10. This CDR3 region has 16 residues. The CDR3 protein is CASKQTSGGNYNEQFF. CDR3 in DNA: TGTGCCAGCAAACAGACCAGCGGGGGGAACTACAATGAGCAGTTCTTC.